This TCR beta chain came from a study of T cell repertoires in cytomegalovirus infection. This CDR3 has 14 residues. Germline V lookup: CDR1 SGHDN, CDR2 FVKESK. V was shortened by 4 bases and J by 7 bases, with 14 bases between the two germline ends. One entry per CDR3 protein results from TCRdb running MiXCR on the reads. The sample consists of under 800,000 distinct CDR3 sequences, 20% to 25% of them appearing once. Broader study findings: In two of eight donors, the top clonotype was HLA-C-restricted CMV-specific.

In the case of this clonotype: Its target is not known.

The sequenced sample was CD8+ T cells from PBMCs. The V gene is TRBV14, the J gene TRBJ2-1, with TRBD2 as a possible D gene (6 bases). The TCR comes from a human donor in good health (CMV status not recorded). Some clones in this sample may be carry-over from other donors' samples. The CDR3 region is CASSRRGFGNEQFF. DNA for the CDR3: TGTGCCAGCAGCCGCCGGGGGTTTGGGAATGAGCAGTTCTTC.